These 10 T cell receptor beta chains were all obtained from the same sample, sequenced in a study of T cell clonality in common variable immunodeficiency. Measured with immunoSEQ multiplex PCR; TCRdb has only the in-frame clones, and not every one. The repertoire yields 25,000 to 35,000 clones, none seen only once; the top ten contain 3.5% to 4%. The sample comprised peripheral blood mononuclear cells. These receptors originate from a person between 18 and 69 years old in good health.

In the case of this clone: With the read ending 3 residues before the CDR3 end, the germline J gene is used to fill in that end. The rearrangement uses TRBV7-9 and TRBJ2-7; a possible D gene is TRBD2 (6 bases). Trimming shortened V by 7 bases and J by 6 bases, and 13 bases separated the two germline ends. Germline V gives CDR1 SEHNR, CDR2 FQNEAQ (reference sequence). The CDR3 covers 12 residues. The part of the CDR3 DNA that was read is TGTGCCAGCACCGAGGCGGGGCGCGAG. Its translation is CASTEAGRE. The CDR3 reads in full as CASTEAGREQYF.

This clone was seen ten or more times. The read terminates 3 residues before the CDR3 end, so the remaining end is supplied by the germline J gene. This sequence joins TRBV7-2 and TRBJ2-7, with 11 bases lining up with TRBD2. Germline lookup yields CDR1 SGHTA and CDR2 FQGNSA. V was pared by 5 bases and J by 0 bases, with 3 bases of the junction left unmatched. This CDR3 is built from 15 residues. The chain's CDR3 is CASSDTSGGSYEQYF. The CDR3 bases that were read are TGTGCCAGCAGCGACACTAGCGGGGGCTCCTACGAG. The whole variable domain, remainder taken from reference TRBV7-2 and TRBJ2-7, is GAGVSQSPSNKVTEKGKDVELRCDPISGHTALYWYRQSLGQGLEFLIYFQGNSAPDKSGLPSDRFSAERTGGSVSTLTIQRTQQEDSAVYLCASSDTSGGSYEQYFGPGTRLTVT.

This clone has a count of ten or more. Read sequence stops 3 residues before the CDR3 end, and the germline J gene provides the missing end. The chain links TRBV29-1 to TRBJ2-2; a weak D match, TRBD2 (6 bases). Germline lookup yields CDR1 SQVTM and CDR2 ANQGSEA. The germline V and J ends were trimmed by 4 bases and 3 bases, with 12 bases remaining between them. This CDR3 has 14 amino acids. Incomplete CDR3 DNA: TGCAGCGTTGTAAGGGACTCTGACACCGGGGAG. As protein: CSVVRDSDTGE. The complete CDR3 protein is CSVVRDSDTGELFF.

With regard to this clone: The CDR3 end lies 3 residues beyond the end of the read and is filled in from the germline J gene. The gene calls are TRBV7-2 and TRBJ1-2, with TRBD1 matching 10 bases. The CDR3 runs to 15 residues. Germline V gene data show CDR1 as SGHTA and CDR2 as FQGNSA. CDR3 amino acids: CASSLMGQGFYDYTF. The sequenced CDR3 bases are TGTGCCAGCAGCTTAATGGGACAGGGGTTCTACGAC.

In this sample, this clone turned up many times. Read coverage stops 3 residues before the CDR3 terminus; the germline J gene supplies the remainder. V gene TRBV5-8 combines with J gene TRBJ1-2; TRBD1 matches at 10 bases. The germline CDR1 and CDR2 sequences are SGHTS and YDEGEE. The CDR3 totals 14 residues. CDR3 region: CASSPKGTGVGYTF. CDR3 DNA, as far as it was read: TGTGCCAGCAGCCCGAAGGGGACAGGGGTCGGC.

This clone was seen a handful of times. The read is 3 residues too short to cover the CDR3 end, so that end is filled in from the germline J gene. The chain uses TRBV7-8 and TRBJ1-2, with 8 bases fitting TRBD1. This CDR3 is built from 13 residues. Germline-derived CDR1 and CDR2 are SGHVS and FQNEAQ. Partial CDR3 DNA: TGTGCCAGCAGCCCGACAGGGGCCTACGAC. It yields the protein CASSPTGAYD. The full CDR3 protein reads CASSPTGAYDYTF. The whole variable domain, filled in from reference TRBV7-8 and TRBJ1-2, reads GAGVSQSPRYKVAKRGQDVALRCDPISGHVSLFWYQQALGQGPEFLTYFQNEAQLDKSGLPSDRFFAERPEGSVSTLKIQRTQQEDSAVYLCASSPTGAYDYTFGSGTRLTVV.

This clone has at least ten counts. The read ends 3 residues shy of where the CDR3 ends; the end is completed using the germline J gene. The chain recombines TRBV18 with TRBJ1-5; D uncertain. CDR3 size: 16 residues. Germline V gene data show CDR1 as KGHSH and CDR2 as LQKENI. Trimming took off 4 bases at V and 3 bases at J, with 16 bases between the two ends. The CDR3 is CASSLYRKGHNQPQHF. The part of the CDR3 DNA that was read is TGTGCCAGCTCACTATACCGAAAGGGTCACAATCAGCCC.

This clone showed up many times. The read ends 3 residues early relative to the CDR3; the germline J gene fills the gap. The chain carries TRBV7-7 and TRBJ2-5; D is possibly TRBD2 (5 bases). The germline V and J ends were trimmed by 1 base and 5 bases, with 8 bases remaining between them. The CDR3 totals 13 residues. Germline CDR1 reads SSHAT; CDR2 reads FNYEAQ (reference sequence). CDR3 region: CASSLGGRETQYF. The CDR3 DNA, read in part, is TGTGCCAGCAGCTTAGGAGGGCGTGAGACC.

This clone was recorded at least ten times. CDR3 in amino acids: CASSWSGANVLFF. CDR3 DNA (partial): TGCGCCAGCAGCTGGTCTGGGGCCAACGTA. The chain links TRBV5-1 to TRBJ1-4; D may be TRBD1 (5 bases). The read terminates 3 residues ahead of where the CDR3 ends, so the germline J gene completes it. The CDR3 length is 13 residues. From germline, CDR1 is SGHRS and CDR2 YFSETQ.

This clone was counted at least ten times. The read ends 3 residues before the CDR3 terminus; that terminus is restored from the germline J gene. The genes are TRBV7-6 and TRBJ1-2; D not certain. Trimming took 4 bases from V and 4 from J, leaving 10 bases between them. The CDR3 contains 13 residues. Germline V gene data show CDR1 as SGHVS and CDR2 as FNYEAQ. The CDR3 sequence: CASSSPSGYGYTF. The DNA read from the CDR3 is TGTGCCAGCAGCTCACCTTCAGGCTATGGC.